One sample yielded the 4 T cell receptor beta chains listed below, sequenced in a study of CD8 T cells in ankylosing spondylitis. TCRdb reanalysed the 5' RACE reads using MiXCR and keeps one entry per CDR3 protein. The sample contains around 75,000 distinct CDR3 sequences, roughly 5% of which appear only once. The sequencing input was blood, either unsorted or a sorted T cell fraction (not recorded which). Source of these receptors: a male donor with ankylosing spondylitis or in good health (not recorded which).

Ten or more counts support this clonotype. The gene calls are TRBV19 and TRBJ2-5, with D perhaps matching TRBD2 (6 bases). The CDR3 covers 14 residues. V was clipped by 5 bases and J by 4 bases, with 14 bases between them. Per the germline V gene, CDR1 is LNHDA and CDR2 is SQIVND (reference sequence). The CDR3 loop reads CASSFREHRETQYF. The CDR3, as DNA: TGTGCCAGTAGTTTCCGGGAGCATCGAGAGACCCAGTACTTC.

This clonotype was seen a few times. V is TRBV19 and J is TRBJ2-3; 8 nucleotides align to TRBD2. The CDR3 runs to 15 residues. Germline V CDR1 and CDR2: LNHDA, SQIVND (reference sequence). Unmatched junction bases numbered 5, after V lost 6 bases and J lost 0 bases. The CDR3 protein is CASSLLAASTDTQYF. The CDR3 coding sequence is TGTGCCAGTAGCCTACTAGCGGCTAGCACAGATACGCAGTATTTT.

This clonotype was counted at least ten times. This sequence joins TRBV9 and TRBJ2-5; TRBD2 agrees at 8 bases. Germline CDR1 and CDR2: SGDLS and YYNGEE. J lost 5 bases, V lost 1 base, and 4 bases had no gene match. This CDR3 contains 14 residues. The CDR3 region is CASSVSGGGETQYF. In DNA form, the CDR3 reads TGTGCCAGCAGCGTAAGCGGGGGCGGGGAGACCCAGTACTTC.

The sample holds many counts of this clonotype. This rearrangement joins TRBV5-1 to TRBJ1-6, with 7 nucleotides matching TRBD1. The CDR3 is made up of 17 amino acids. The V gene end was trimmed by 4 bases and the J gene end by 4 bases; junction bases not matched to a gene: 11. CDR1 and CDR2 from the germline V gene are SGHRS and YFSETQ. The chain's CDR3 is CASSITGTEPYNSPLHF. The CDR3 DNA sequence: TGCGCCAGCAGCATTACCGGGACAGAGCCTTATAATTCACCCCTCCACTTT.